This TCR beta chain is drawn from a study of blood T cell repertoires in COVID-19. Study details: The study drew acute and convalescent COVID-19 samples from the United States, Italy and Spain. Sources were T cells, B-cell-depleted T cells, or PBMCs; the material itself was cDNA or gDNA.

Original data processing: Cell counts per sample came from amplifying reference gene primers. Assay: immunoSEQ multiplex PCR; the TCRdb copy retains only in-frame clones and omits some. V, J and clone size derive from that table, while D and trimming were established from the DNA sequence. The table lists fewer than 400,000 clones, 80% to 90% of them singletons. This receptor was taken from a man aged 25 to 40 with active or convalescent COVID-19. Sequenced material: peripheral blood.

CDR3 bases: TGTGCCACCAGTGATTACAGTCGCGAGCAGTACTTC. Amino acids: CATSDYSREQYF. The chain links TRBV24-1 to TRBJ2-7; D uncertain. This CDR3 is 12 amino acids long. Germline CDR1 KGHDR, CDR2 SFDVKD. Trimming stripped 2 bases from V and 6 bases from J, with 7 bases between.